These T cell receptor beta chains were read from a single sample in a study of identical twins. TCRdb fed the 5' RACE reads into MiXCR, producing one record per CDR3 protein. Of around 280,000 distinct CDR3 sequences listed, about 8.1% are singletons. This sample also appeared in a second study, on yellow fever vaccine responses in identical twins.

Source material: memory (CD45RO+) T cells sorted from blood. The receptors shown here come from a woman between 18 and 30 years old in good health. Both conserved end residues are part of each CDR3. Each record gives: CDR3 protein, CDR3 DNA, D gene, J gene, clone size, V gene, CDR3 length. The D gene is left open where the match is weak. Size is stated for part of the rows, as once, few or many counts, or as a class when the clone is expanded.

cdr3_aa: CSAALSTDTQYF; cdr3_nt: TGCAGCGCTGCCCTCAGCACAGATACGCAGTATTTT; d_call: NA; j_call: TRBJ2-3; clone_size: many; v_call: TRBV29-1; cdr3_length: 12
cdr3_aa: CASRPSGGAGETQYF; cdr3_nt: TGTGCCAGCAGGCCTAGCGGGGGGGCGGGAGAGACCCAGTACTTC; d_call: TRBD2; j_call: TRBJ2-5; clone_size: NA; v_call: TRBV3-1; cdr3_length: 15
cdr3_aa: CASSLYRGGATDTQYF; cdr3_nt: TGTGCCAGCAGCTTATACCGCGGGGGGGCAACAGATACGCAGTATTTT; d_call: TRBD2; j_call: TRBJ2-3; clone_size: few; v_call: TRBV7-2; cdr3_length: 16
cdr3_aa: CASSLLAISSGRVLTDTQYF; cdr3_nt: TGTGCCAGCAGCTTGTTGGCTATTAGCAGCGGGAGGGTGCTCACAGATACGCAGTATTTT; d_call: TRBD2; j_call: TRBJ2-3; clone_size: many; v_call: TRBV7-8; cdr3_length: 20
cdr3_aa: CATSRPLVGLTGELFF; cdr3_nt: TGTGCCACCTCTCGCCCCCTCGTAGGATTAACCGGGGAGCTGTTTTTT; d_call: NA; j_call: TRBJ2-2; clone_size: few; v_call: TRBV6-1; cdr3_length: 16
cdr3_aa: CASTYRRGIDEQFF; cdr3_nt: TGTGCCAGCACCTACAGGCGGGGGATTGATGAGCAGTTCTTC; d_call: TRBD2; j_call: TRBJ2-1; clone_size: NA; v_call: TRBV6-2/TRBV6-3; cdr3_length: 14
cdr3_aa: CASNFRYGPNTGELFF; cdr3_nt: TGTGCCAGCAATTTTCGTTATGGGCCGAACACCGGGGAGCTGTTTTTT; d_call: NA; j_call: TRBJ2-2; clone_size: many; v_call: TRBV11-2; cdr3_length: 16
cdr3_aa: CSVERAGLRNEQFF; cdr3_nt: TGCAGCGTTGAACGAGCGGGGCTCCGCAATGAGCAGTTCTTC; d_call: TRBD2; j_call: TRBJ2-1; clone_size: many; v_call: TRBV29-1; cdr3_length: 14
cdr3_aa: CASSTPAGLGYGYTF; cdr3_nt: TGTGCCAGCAGTACCCCGGCGGGTCTAGGCTATGGCTACACCTTC; d_call: NA; j_call: TRBJ1-2; clone_size: many; v_call: TRBV28; cdr3_length: 15
cdr3_aa: CASSLGRGGALRRQETQYF; cdr3_nt: TGTGCCAGCAGTTTAGGAAGAGGGGGGGCATTACGCCGACAAGAGACCCAGTACTTC; d_call: NA; j_call: TRBJ2-5; clone_size: many; v_call: TRBV28; cdr3_length: 19
cdr3_aa: CASSLQGREKLFF; cdr3_nt: TGTGCCAGCTCCTTGCAGGGTCGGGAAAAACTGTTTTTT; d_call: NA; j_call: TRBJ1-4; clone_size: many; v_call: TRBV7-9; cdr3_length: 13
cdr3_aa: CASSPPSRSNTEAFF; cdr3_nt: TGTGCCAGCTCACCACCAAGCAGATCCAACACTGAAGCTTTCTTT; d_call: NA; j_call: TRBJ1-1; clone_size: few; v_call: TRBV18; cdr3_length: 15
cdr3_aa: CASSLQGVAKNIQYF; cdr3_nt: TGTGCCAGCAGCTTGCAGGGGGTAGCCAAAAACATTCAGTACTTC; d_call: TRBD1; j_call: TRBJ2-4; clone_size: many; v_call: TRBV5-6; cdr3_length: 15
cdr3_aa: CSATGITGETQYF; cdr3_nt: TGCAGCGCGACAGGGATAACGGGGGAGACCCAGTACTTC; d_call: TRBD1; j_call: TRBJ2-5; clone_size: many; v_call: TRBV29-1; cdr3_length: 13
cdr3_aa: CASSPDLTYEQYF; cdr3_nt: TGTGCCAGCTCACCCGACCTCACCTACGAGCAGTACTTC; d_call: NA; j_call: TRBJ2-7; clone_size: NA; v_call: TRBV18; cdr3_length: 13
cdr3_aa: CATSREESDNLAKNIQYF; cdr3_nt: TGTGCCACCAGCAGAGAAGAAAGCGATAACTTAGCCAAAAACATTCAGTACTTC; d_call: NA; j_call: TRBJ2-4; clone_size: NA; v_call: TRBV15; cdr3_length: 18
cdr3_aa: CASSFVSGGSYGYTF; cdr3_nt: TGTGCCAGCAGTTTTGTTAGCGGAGGATCCTATGGCTACACCTTC; d_call: NA; j_call: TRBJ1-2; clone_size: many; v_call: TRBV27; cdr3_length: 15
cdr3_aa: CSARGSGGTTDTQYF; cdr3_nt: TGCAGTGCTAGAGGGAGCGGGGGAACCACAGATACGCAGTATTTT; d_call: TRBD2; j_call: TRBJ2-3; clone_size: few; v_call: TRBV20-1; cdr3_length: 15
cdr3_aa: CASSFQRPNTGELFF; cdr3_nt: TGTGCCAGCAGTTTCCAGAGGCCGAACACCGGGGAGCTGTTTTTT; d_call: NA; j_call: TRBJ2-2; clone_size: NA; v_call: TRBV12-3/TRBV12-4; cdr3_length: 15
cdr3_aa: CASSSYEGRMSTGELFF; cdr3_nt: TGTGCCAGCAGTTCTTACGAGGGGCGAATGAGCACCGGGGAGCTGTTTTTT; d_call: NA; j_call: TRBJ2-2; clone_size: few; v_call: TRBV12-3/TRBV12-4; cdr3_length: 17
cdr3_aa: CASSSPRVVGPKLFF; cdr3_nt: TGTGCCAGCAGCTCGCCCAGGGTTGTCGGGCCTAAACTGTTTTTT; d_call: NA; j_call: TRBJ1-4; clone_size: few; v_call: TRBV7-6; cdr3_length: 15
cdr3_aa: CASSEALQSNTQYF; cdr3_nt: TGTGCCAGCAGTGAAGCGCTTCAATCAAATACGCAGTATTTT; d_call: NA; j_call: TRBJ2-3; clone_size: NA; v_call: TRBV2; cdr3_length: 14
cdr3_aa: CASSFMKGGSYYNEQFF; cdr3_nt: TGTGCCAGCAGCTTCATGAAGGGAGGTTCCTACTACAATGAGCAGTTCTTC; d_call: NA; j_call: TRBJ2-1; clone_size: NA; v_call: TRBV7-9; cdr3_length: 17
cdr3_aa: CATSRATGFTKNIQYF; cdr3_nt: TGTGCCACCAGCAGAGCTACAGGGTTCACCAAAAACATTCAGTACTTC; d_call: NA; j_call: TRBJ2-4; clone_size: many; v_call: TRBV15; cdr3_length: 16
cdr3_aa: CASRGGTGPGELFF; cdr3_nt: TGTGCCAGCAGGGGGGGGACAGGGCCCGGGGAGCTGTTTTTT; d_call: TRBD1; j_call: TRBJ2-2; clone_size: NA; v_call: TRBV28; cdr3_length: 14
cdr3_aa: CASSGRRQGATEGGYTF; cdr3_nt: TGTGCCAGCAGTGGCAGGCGACAGGGGGCCACTGAGGGCGGCTACACCTTC; d_call: TRBD1; j_call: TRBJ1-2; clone_size: few; v_call: TRBV27; cdr3_length: 17
cdr3_aa: CASSSGHPTDTQYF; cdr3_nt: TGTGCCAGCAGCAGCGGGCATCCCACAGATACGCAGTATTTT; d_call: NA; j_call: TRBJ2-3; clone_size: few; v_call: TRBV7-9; cdr3_length: 14
cdr3_aa: CASSPKVDSPSTDTQYF; cdr3_nt: TGTGCCAGCTCACCAAAGGTCGACAGTCCTTCCACAGATACGCAGTATTTT; d_call: NA; j_call: TRBJ2-3; clone_size: many; v_call: TRBV18; cdr3_length: 17
cdr3_aa: CASSQTSGRTDTQYF; cdr3_nt: TGTGCCAGCAGCCAAACTAGCGGCCGCACAGATACGCAGTATTTT; d_call: TRBD2; j_call: TRBJ2-3; clone_size: few; v_call: TRBV3-1; cdr3_length: 15
cdr3_aa: CASSLTVTGTANSPLHF; cdr3_nt: TGCGCCAGCAGCTTGACCGTAACCGGGACGGCTAATTCACCCCTCCACTTT; d_call: NA; j_call: TRBJ1-6; clone_size: many; v_call: TRBV5-1; cdr3_length: 17
cdr3_aa: CASSLLGNSYNEQFF; cdr3_nt: TGTGCCAGCAGCTTACTAGGGAACTCCTACAATGAGCAGTTCTTC; d_call: NA; j_call: TRBJ2-1; clone_size: few; v_call: TRBV11-1; cdr3_length: 15
cdr3_aa: CASSPKQGNQPQHF; cdr3_nt: TGTGCCAGCAGCCCTAAACAGGGGAATCAGCCCCAGCATTTT; d_call: TRBD1; j_call: TRBJ1-5; clone_size: NA; v_call: TRBV7-6; cdr3_length: 14
cdr3_aa: CASSPSLAGTNEQFF; cdr3_nt: TGCGCCAGCAGCCCCTCGCTAGCGGGCACCAATGAGCAGTTCTTC; d_call: TRBD2; j_call: TRBJ2-1; clone_size: many; v_call: TRBV5-1; cdr3_length: 15
cdr3_aa: CASSARGPGYEQYF; cdr3_nt: TGTGCCAGCAGCGCCCGGGGCCCAGGCTACGAGCAGTACTTC; d_call: NA; j_call: TRBJ2-7; clone_size: few; v_call: TRBV6-1; cdr3_length: 14
cdr3_aa: CASSFLGGEQYF; cdr3_nt: TGTGCCAGCAGCTTCCTAGGGGGCGAGCAGTACTTC; d_call: NA; j_call: TRBJ2-7; clone_size: few; v_call: TRBV11-1; cdr3_length: 12
cdr3_aa: CASSENPTSGYNEQFF; cdr3_nt: TGTGCCAGCAGTGAGAACCCGACTAGCGGATACAATGAGCAGTTCTTC; d_call: TRBD2; j_call: TRBJ2-1; clone_size: few; v_call: TRBV25-1; cdr3_length: 16
cdr3_aa: CASSPRWTGELFF; cdr3_nt: TGTGCCAGCAGCCCCAGGTGGACCGGGGAGCTGTTTTTT; d_call: NA; j_call: TRBJ2-2; clone_size: many; v_call: TRBV7-6; cdr3_length: 13
cdr3_aa: CASSTLGRRGDGYTF; cdr3_nt: TGTGCCAGCAGTACCCTGGGACGTCGTGGGGATGGCTACACCTTC; d_call: NA; j_call: TRBJ1-2; clone_size: NA; v_call: TRBV27; cdr3_length: 15
cdr3_aa: CASSYSSGGFTDTQYF; cdr3_nt: TGTGCCAGCAGTTACTCATCGGGGGGTTTCACAGATACGCAGTATTTT; d_call: TRBD2; j_call: TRBJ2-3; clone_size: many; v_call: TRBV6-5; cdr3_length: 16
cdr3_aa: CASSVGRGSSYNEQFF; cdr3_nt: TGTGCCAGCAGCGTAGGAAGGGGGAGCTCCTACAATGAGCAGTTCTTC; d_call: NA; j_call: TRBJ2-1; clone_size: once; v_call: TRBV9; cdr3_length: 16
cdr3_aa: CASRRTGQGSYEQYF; cdr3_nt: TGTGCCAGCAGACGAACGGGACAGGGTTCCTACGAGCAGTACTTC; d_call: TRBD1; j_call: TRBJ2-7; clone_size: few; v_call: TRBV11-1; cdr3_length: 15
cdr3_aa: CASSLIDKDTQYF; cdr3_nt: TGTGCCAGCAGTTTAATCGATAAAGATACGCAGTATTTT; d_call: NA; j_call: TRBJ2-3; clone_size: NA; v_call: TRBV12-3/TRBV12-4; cdr3_length: 13
cdr3_aa: CASRGGLAGGYQETQYF; cdr3_nt: TGTGCCAGCAGAGGGGGACTAGCGGGAGGGTACCAAGAGACCCAGTACTTC; d_call: TRBD2; j_call: TRBJ2-5; clone_size: NA; v_call: TRBV7-6; cdr3_length: 17
cdr3_aa: CASSALGVNEQFF; cdr3_nt: TGTGCCAGCAGTGCCCTCGGGGTCAATGAGCAGTTCTTC; d_call: NA; j_call: TRBJ2-1; clone_size: few; v_call: TRBV6-1; cdr3_length: 13
cdr3_aa: CASSLDLSAMDWQFF; cdr3_nt: TGTGCCAGCAGCTTAGATCTTTCAGCTATGGATTGGCAGTTCTTC; d_call: NA; j_call: TRBJ2-1; clone_size: few; v_call: TRBV11-2; cdr3_length: 15